The present T cell receptor beta chain was sequenced within a study of blood T cell repertoires in COVID-19. Study-wide context: In each case, the material was cDNA or gDNA derived from T cells, B-cell-depleted T cells, or PBMCs.

Per the original data handling: Amplification of reference gene primers was used by the study to estimate nucleated cell counts. TCRdb's table, derived via immunoSEQ multiplex PCR, lists solely in-frame clones and lacks some. V and J calls plus clone size are reproduced from that table; the DNA served to infer D and trimming. The sample shows some 400,000 clones, 85% to 90% of them seen only once. The V end lost 8 bases, the J end lost 0 bases, and 11 bases lay between the germline ends. The CDR3 consists of 14 residues. In germline, CDR1 is MNHNY, CDR2 SVGAGI (reference sequence). The chain carries TRBV6-6 and TRBJ2-1; D perhaps matches TRBD2 (7 bases). This TCR was recovered from a man aged 18 to 30 with active or convalescent COVID-19. What was sequenced was peripheral blood. CDR3 in amino acids: CASSGGASYNEQFF. The CDR3 DNA reads as TGTGCCAGCTCTGGGGGGGCCTCCTACAATGAGCAGTTCTTC.